This TCR beta chain was found in a study of metastatic and nonmetastatic thyroid tumors. In the study overall: Thyroid patients, malignant and benign, had repertoires compared across blood and tumor or nodule tissue. Study-level findings and limits: Significantly higher TCR beta diversity was reportedly seen in malignant thyroid tumors than benign nodules, in blood and tumor.

The germline V gene encodes CDR1 SNHLY and CDR2 FYNNEI. CDR3 length: 14 residues. Germline trimming cut 4 bases from V and 6 bases from J; bases unmatched to any gene: 5. All patients reached thyroid surgery having received no treatment beforehand. This clone was observed many times. Its specificity is not known. In the original workflow: Researchers built a distant-metastasis classifier for papillary thyroid cancer that drew on CDR3 differences across clinicopathological groups. TCRdb re-analyzed the PCR reads through MiXCR. These V and J calls rely on TCRdb rather than the paper's analysis. The sample includes 24,000 or so clones, about 13% of them seen just once.

Sample: blood. This TCR was sampled from a female donor with papillary thyroid cancer or a benign thyroid nodule (not recorded which). Some clones in this sample may be carry-over from other donors' samples. This sequence joins TRBV2 and TRBJ1-4; 7 positions match TRBD1. The CDR3 DNA reads as TGTGCCAGCAGTGTTTTGGGGACAGATGAAAAACTGTTTTTT. Residues: CASSVLGTDEKLFF.